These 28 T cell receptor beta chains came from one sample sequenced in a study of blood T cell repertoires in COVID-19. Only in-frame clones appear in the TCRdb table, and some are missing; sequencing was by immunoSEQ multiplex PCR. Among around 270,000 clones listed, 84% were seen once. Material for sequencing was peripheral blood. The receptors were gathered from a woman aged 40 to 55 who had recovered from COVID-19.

This CDR3 is CASSFEGLNTEAFF. In nucleotides, the CDR3 is TGTGCCAGCAGCTTTGAGGGGTTGAACACTGAAGCTTTCTTT. The V call is TRBV12-1, the J call TRBJ1-1; the D segment call TRBD1 is taken from the table without a DNA check. TRBV12-1 is marked as a pseudogene. This CDR3 spans 14 amino acids.

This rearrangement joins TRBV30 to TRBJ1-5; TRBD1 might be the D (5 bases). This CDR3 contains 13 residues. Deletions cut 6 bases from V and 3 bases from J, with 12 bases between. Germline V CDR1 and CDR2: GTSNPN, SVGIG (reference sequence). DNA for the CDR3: TGTGCCTGTGCGGGACTTTCCAATCAGCCCCAGCATTTT. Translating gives CACAGLSNQPQHF.

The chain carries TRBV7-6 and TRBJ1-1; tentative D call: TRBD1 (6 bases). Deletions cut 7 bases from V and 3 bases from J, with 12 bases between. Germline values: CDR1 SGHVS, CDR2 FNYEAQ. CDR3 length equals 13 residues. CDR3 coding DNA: TGTGCCAGCACCAGGGGTCCGGACACTGAAGCTTTCTTT. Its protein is CASTRGPDTEAFF.

The CDR3 region is CASSMRLQGLDSPLHF. The CDR3 bases are TGTGCCAGTAGTATGCGGCTACAGGGGTTGGATTCACCCCTCCACTTT. V and J are TRBV19 and TRBJ1-6; 7 nucleotides align to TRBD1. The ends lost 3 bases at V and 8 bases at J; junction bases unmatched: 10. CDR1 LNHDA and CDR2 SQIVND come from the germline V gene (reference sequence). This CDR3 has 16 residues. Variable domain in full (rest from reference TRBV19 and TRBJ1-6): DGGITQSPKYLFRKEGQNVTLSCEQNLNHDAMYWYRQDPGQGLRLIYYSQIVNDFQKGDIAEGYSVSREKKESFPLTVTSAQKNPTAFYLCASSMRLQGLDSPLHFGNGTRLTVT.

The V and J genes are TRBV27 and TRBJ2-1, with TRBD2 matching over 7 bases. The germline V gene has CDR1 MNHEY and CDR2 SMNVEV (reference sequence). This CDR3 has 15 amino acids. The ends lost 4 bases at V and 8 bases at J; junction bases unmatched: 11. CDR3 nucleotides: TGTGCCAGCAGTTCCACCAGGGCAGGGAGGGATGAGCAGTTCTTC. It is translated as CASSSTRAGRDEQFF.

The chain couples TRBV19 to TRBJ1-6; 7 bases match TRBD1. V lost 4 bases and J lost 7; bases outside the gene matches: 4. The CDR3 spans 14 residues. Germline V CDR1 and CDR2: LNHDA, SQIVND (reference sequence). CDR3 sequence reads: CASSRQGLNSPLHF. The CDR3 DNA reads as TGTGCCAGTAGTAGACAGGGCTTAAATTCACCCCTCCACTTT.

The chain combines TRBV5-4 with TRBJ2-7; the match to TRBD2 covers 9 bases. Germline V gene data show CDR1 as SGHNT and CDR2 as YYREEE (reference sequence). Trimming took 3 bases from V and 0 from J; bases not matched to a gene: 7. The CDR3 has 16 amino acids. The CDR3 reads CASSSGASGASYEQYF. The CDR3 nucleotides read TGTGCCAGCAGCTCGGGGGCTAGCGGGGCCTCCTACGAGCAGTACTTC.

For the CDR3, the DNA is TGCGCCAGCAGCCCCGGGACAGGGGATGAAAAACTGTTTTTT. Its protein product is CASSPGTGDEKLFF. V and J are TRBV5-1 and TRBJ1-4, with 10 bases fitting TRBD1. V lost 4 bases and J lost 6; bases outside the gene matches: 3. Per the germline V gene, CDR1 is SGHRS and CDR2 is YFSETQ. The CDR3 contains 14 residues.

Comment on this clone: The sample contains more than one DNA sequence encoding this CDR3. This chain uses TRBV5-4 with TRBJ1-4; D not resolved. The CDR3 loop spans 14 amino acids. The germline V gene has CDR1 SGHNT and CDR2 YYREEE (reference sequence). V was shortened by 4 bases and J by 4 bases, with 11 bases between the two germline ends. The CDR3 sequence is CASSPGGGNEKLFF. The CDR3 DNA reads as TGTGCCAGCAGCCCCGGTGGAGGTAATGAAAAACTGTTTTTT.

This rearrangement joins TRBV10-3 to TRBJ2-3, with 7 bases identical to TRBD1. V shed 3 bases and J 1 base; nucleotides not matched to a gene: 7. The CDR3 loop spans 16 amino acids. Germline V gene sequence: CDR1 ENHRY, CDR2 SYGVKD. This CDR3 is CAISDHTGVGTDTQYF. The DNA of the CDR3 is TGTGCCATCAGTGACCACACAGGGGTCGGCACAGATACGCAGTATTTT.

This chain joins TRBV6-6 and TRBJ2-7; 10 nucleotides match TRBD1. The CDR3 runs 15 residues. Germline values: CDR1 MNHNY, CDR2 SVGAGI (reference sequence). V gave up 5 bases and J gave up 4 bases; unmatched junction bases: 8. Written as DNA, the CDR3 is TGTGCCAGCAGTCCCTTCCCGGGACAGGGGTACGAGCAGTACTTC. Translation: CASSPFPGQGYEQYF.

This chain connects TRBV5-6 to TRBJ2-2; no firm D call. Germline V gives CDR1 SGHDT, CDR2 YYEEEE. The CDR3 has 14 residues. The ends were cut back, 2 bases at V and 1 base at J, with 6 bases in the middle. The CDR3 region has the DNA TGTGCCAGCAGCTTCGAGCAGAACACCGGGGAGCTGTTTTTT. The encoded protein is CASSFEQNTGELFF. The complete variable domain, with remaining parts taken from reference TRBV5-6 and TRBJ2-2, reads DAGVTQSPTHLIKTRGQQVTLRCSPKSGHDTVSWYQQALGQGPQFIFQYYEEEERQRGNFPDRFSGHQFPNYSSELNVNALLLGDSALYLCASSFEQNTGELFFGEGSRLTVL.

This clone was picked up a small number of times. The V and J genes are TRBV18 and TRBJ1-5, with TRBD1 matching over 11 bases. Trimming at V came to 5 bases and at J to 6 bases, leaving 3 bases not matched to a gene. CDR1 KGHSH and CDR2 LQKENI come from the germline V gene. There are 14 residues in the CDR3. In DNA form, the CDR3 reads TGTGCCAGCTCAGGGGACAGGGGGGTTCAGCCCCAGCATTTT. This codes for CASSGDRGVQPQHF.

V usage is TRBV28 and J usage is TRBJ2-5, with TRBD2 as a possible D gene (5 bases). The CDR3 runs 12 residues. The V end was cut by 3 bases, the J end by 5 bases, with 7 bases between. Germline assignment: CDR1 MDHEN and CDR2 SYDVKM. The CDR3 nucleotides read TGTGCCAGCAGTTTGAGGGAGGAGACCCAGTACTTC. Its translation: CASSLREETQYF.

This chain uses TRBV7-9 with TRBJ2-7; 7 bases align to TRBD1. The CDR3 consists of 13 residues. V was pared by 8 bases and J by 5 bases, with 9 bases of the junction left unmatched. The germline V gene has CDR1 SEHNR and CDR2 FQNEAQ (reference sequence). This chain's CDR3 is CASGQSGTDEQYF. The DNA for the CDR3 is TGTGCCAGCGGACAGTCCGGGACAGACGAGCAGTACTTC.

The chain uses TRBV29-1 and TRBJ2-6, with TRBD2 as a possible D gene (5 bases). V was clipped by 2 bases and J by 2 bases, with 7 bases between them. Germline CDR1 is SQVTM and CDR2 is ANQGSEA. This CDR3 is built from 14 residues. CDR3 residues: CSVESGAGANVLTF. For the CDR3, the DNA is TGCAGCGTTGAATCCGGGGCTGGGGCCAACGTCCTGACTTTC. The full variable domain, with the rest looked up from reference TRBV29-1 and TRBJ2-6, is SAVISQKPSRDICQRGTSLTIQCQVDSQVTMMFWYRQQPGQSLTLIATANQGSEATYESGFVIDKFPISRPNLTFSTLTVSNMSPEDSSIYLCSVESGAGANVLTFGAGSRLTVL.

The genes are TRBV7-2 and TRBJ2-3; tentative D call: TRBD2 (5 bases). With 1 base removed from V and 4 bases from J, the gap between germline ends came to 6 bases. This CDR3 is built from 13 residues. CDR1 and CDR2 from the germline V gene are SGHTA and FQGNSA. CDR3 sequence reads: CASSLERSDTQYF. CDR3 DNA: TGTGCCAGCAGCTTAGAGCGGTCAGATACGCAGTATTTT.

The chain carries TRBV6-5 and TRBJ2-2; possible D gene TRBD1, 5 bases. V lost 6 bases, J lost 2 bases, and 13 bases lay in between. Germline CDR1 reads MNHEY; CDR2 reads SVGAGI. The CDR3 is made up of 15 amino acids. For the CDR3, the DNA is TGTGCCAGCAGCGCCGAGGACACTAACACCGGGGAGCTGTTTTTT. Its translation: CASSAEDTNTGELFF.

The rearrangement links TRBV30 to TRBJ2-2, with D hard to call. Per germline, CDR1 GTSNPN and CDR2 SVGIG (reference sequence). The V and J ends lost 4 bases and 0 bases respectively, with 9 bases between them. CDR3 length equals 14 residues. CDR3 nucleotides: TGTGCCTGGAATCTGAGAGCGAACACCGGGGAGCTGTTTTTT. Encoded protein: CAWNLRANTGELFF.

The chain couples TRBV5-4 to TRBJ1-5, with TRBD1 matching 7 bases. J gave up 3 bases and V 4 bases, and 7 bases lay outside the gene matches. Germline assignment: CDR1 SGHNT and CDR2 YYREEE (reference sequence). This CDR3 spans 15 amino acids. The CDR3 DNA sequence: TGTGCCAGCAGCACACAGGGGATTGACAATCAGCCCCAGCATTTT. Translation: CASSTQGIDNQPQHF.

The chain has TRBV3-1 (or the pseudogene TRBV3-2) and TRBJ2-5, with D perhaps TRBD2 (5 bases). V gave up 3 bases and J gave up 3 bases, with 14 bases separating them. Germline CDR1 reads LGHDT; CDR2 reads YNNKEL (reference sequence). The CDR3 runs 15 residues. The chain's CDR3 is CASSHALRGKETQYF. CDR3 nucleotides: TGTGCCAGCAGCCATGCTCTTCGGGGAAAAGAGACCCAGTACTTC.

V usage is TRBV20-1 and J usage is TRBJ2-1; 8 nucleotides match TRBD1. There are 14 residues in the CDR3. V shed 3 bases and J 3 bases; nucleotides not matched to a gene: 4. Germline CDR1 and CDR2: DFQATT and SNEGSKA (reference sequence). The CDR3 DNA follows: TGCAGTGCTAGTTCAGGGGGCAACTACAATGAGCAGTTCTTC. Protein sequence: CSASSGGNYNEQFF.

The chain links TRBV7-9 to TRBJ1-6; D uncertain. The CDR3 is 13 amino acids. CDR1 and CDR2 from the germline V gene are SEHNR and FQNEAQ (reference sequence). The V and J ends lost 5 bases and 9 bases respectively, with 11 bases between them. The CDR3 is CASSPSGGSPLHF. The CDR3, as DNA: TGTGCCAGCAGCCCGAGCGGAGGTTCACCCCTCCACTTT. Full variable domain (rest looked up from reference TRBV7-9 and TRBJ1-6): DTGVSQNPRHKITKRGQNVTFRCDPISEHNRLYWYRQTLGQGPEFLTYFQNEAQLEKSRLLSDRFSAERPKGSFSTLEIQRTEQGDSAMYLCASSPSGGSPLHFGNGTRLTVT.

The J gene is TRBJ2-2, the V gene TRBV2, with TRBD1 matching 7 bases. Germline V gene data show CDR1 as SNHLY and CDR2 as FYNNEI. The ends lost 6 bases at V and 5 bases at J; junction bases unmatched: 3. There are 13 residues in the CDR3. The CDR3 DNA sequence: TGTGCCAGCAGCGAACAGGGGACCGGGGAGCTGTTTTTT. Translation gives CASSEQGTGELFF. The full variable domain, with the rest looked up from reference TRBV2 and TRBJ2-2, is EPEVTQTPSHQVTQMGQEVILRCVPISNHLYFYWYRQILGQKVEFLVSFYNNEISEKSEIFDDQFSVERPDGSNFTLKIRSTKLEDSAMYFCASSEQGTGELFFGEGSRLTVL.

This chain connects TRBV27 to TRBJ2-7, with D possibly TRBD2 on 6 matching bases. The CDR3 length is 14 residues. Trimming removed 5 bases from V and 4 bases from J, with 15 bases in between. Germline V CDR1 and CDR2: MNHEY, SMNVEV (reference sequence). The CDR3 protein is CASSQEGLPYEQYF. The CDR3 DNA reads TGTGCCAGCAGTCAAGAGGGACTGCCATACGAGCAGTACTTC.

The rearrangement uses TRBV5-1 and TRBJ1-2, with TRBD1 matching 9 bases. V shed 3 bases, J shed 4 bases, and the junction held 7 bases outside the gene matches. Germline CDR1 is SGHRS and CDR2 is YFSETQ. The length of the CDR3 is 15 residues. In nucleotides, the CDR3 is TGCGCCAGCAGCTATACAGGGGGCCTAAGCTATGGCTACACCTTC. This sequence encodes CASSYTGGLSYGYTF.

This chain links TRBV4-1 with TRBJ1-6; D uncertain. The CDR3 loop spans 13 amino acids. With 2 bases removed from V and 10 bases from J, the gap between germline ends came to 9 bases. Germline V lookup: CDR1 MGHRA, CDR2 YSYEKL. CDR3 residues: CASSQTNASPLHF. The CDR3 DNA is TGCGCCAGCAGCCAAACTAATGCGTCACCCCTCCACTTT.

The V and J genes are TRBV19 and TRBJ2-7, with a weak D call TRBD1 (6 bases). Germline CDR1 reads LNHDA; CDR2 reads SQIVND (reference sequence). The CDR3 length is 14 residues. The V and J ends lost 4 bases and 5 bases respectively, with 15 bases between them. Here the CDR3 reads CASSTSQGFHEQYF. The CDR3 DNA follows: TGTGCCAGTAGTACCTCCCAGGGGTTCCACGAGCAGTACTTC.